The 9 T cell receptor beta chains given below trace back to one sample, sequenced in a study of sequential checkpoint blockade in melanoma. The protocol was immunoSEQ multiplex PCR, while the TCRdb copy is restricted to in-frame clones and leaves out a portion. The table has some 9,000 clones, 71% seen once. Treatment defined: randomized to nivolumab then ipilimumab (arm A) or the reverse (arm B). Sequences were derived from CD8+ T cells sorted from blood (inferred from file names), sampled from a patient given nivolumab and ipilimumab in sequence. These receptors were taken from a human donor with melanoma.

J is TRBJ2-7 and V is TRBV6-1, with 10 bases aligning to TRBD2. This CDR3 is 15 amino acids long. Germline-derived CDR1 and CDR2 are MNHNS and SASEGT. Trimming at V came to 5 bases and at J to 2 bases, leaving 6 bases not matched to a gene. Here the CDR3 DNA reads TGTGCCAGCAGTCTCCGGACTAGCGGTACCTACGAGCAGTACTTC. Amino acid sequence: CASSLRTSGTYEQYF.

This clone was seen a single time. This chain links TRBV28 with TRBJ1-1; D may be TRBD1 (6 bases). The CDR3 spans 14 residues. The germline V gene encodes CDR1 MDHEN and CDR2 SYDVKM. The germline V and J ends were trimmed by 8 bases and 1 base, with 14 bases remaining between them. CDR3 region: CASAGPGENTEAFF. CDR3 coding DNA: TGTGCCAGCGCCGGACCAGGGGAGAACACTGAAGCTTTCTTT.

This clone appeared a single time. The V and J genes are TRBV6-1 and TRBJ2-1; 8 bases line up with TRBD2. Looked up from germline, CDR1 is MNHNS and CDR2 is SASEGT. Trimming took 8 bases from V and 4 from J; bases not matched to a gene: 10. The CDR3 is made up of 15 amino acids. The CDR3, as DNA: TGTGCCAGCGTAGGACTAGCTCTTACATACAATGAGCAGTTCTTC. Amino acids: CASVGLALTYNEQFF.

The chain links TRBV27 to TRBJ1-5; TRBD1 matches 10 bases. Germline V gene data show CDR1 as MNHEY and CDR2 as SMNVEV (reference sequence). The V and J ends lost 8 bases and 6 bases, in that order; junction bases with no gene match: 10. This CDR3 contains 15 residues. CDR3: CASGWPGTGVQPQHF. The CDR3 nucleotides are TGTGCCAGCGGCTGGCCCGGGACAGGGGTTCAGCCCCAGCATTTT.

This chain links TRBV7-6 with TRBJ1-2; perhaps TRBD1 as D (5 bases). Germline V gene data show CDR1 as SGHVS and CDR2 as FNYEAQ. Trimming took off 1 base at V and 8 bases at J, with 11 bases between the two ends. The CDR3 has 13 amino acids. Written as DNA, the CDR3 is TGTGCCAGCAGCTTAGGGCAGGGTGAGGGCTACACCTTC. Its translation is CASSLGQGEGYTF.

CDR3 region: CASSHNRGANTEAFF. CDR3 DNA sequence: TGCGCCAGCAGCCATAACAGGGGAGCGAACACTGAAGCTTTCTTT. The rearrangement joins TRBV4-3 to TRBJ1-1; 7 bases are a match to TRBD1. This CDR3 region has 15 residues. Germline assignment: CDR1 LGHNA and CDR2 YSLEER. Trimming took 3 bases from V and 1 from J; bases not matched to a gene: 5.

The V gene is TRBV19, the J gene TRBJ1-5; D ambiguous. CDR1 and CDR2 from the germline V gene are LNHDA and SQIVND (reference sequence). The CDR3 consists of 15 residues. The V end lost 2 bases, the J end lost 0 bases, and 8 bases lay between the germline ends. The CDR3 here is CASSITPYSNQPQHF. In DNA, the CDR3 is TGTGCCAGTAGTATAACACCTTATAGCAATCAGCCCCAGCATTTT.

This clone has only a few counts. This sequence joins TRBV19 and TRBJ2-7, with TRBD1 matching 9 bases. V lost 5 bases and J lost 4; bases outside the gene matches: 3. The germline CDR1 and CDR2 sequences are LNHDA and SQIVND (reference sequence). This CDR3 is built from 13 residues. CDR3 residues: CASSPGTGYEQYF. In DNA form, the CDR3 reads TGTGCCAGTAGTCCCGGGACAGGGTACGAGCAGTACTTC.

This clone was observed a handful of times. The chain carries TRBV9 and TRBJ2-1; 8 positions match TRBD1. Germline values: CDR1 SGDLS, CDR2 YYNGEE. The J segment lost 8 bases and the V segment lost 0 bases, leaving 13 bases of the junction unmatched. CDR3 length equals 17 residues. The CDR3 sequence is CASSVATGTGGHDEQFF. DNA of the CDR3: TGTGCCAGCAGCGTAGCTACTGGGACAGGAGGCCACGATGAGCAGTTCTTC.